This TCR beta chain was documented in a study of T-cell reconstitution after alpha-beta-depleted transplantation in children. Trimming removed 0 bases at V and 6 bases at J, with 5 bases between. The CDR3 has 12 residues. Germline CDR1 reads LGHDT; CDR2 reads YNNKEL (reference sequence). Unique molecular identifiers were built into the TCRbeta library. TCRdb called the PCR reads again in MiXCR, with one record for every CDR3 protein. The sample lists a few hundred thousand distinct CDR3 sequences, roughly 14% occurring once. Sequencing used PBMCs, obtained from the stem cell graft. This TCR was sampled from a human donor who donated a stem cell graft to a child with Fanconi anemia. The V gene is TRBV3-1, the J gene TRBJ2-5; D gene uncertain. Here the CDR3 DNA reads TGTGCCAGCAGCCAAGATCTGAAGACCCAGTACTTC. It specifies CASSQDLKTQYF.